These T cell receptor beta chains were read from a single sample in a study of shared clonotypes between healthy human individuals. Measured with immunoSEQ multiplex PCR; TCRdb has only the in-frame clones, and not every one. The data show about 2.1 million clones, with 85% to 95% seen just once and roughly 1.8% held by the top ten. Sequencing input: naive CD8+ T cells from PBMCs. These receptors were obtained from a man younger than 35 in good health. Some clones in this sample may be carry-over from other donors' samples. The conserved cysteine and the conserved F or W are not part of the CDR3 here.

CDR3aa | v_gene
ASSLLLAGEQTQY | TRBV7-2
ASSPRQATPWGYT | TRBV18
ASSPLSRGNEKLF | TRBV28
ASSSYLRGETQY | TRBV7-6
ASTPLTGGLLAQY | TRBV7-2
ASSARDYWISEQF | TRBV28
ASSLQTERGGELF | TRBV13
ATMTSGSSYEQY | TRBV27
AWSPASPLEQY | TRBV30
ASMTGVGTDTQY | TRBV28
ASRSVDSYEQY | TRBV28
ASSPVRTWNNEQF | TRBV27
AISEISGSDTQY | TRBV10-3
ASGLASYNEQF | TRBV7-2
ASSLLAGGFNEQF | TRBV28
ASSPRLVGDTQY | TRBV13
ASSGLEGAYEQY | TRBV7-9
SVTTGEGYGYT | TRBV29-1
ASSRDDSPYEQY | TRBV28
ASTNTGELF | TRBV19
ASSPGSYSFYGYT | TRBV7-9
ASSQHLAGEGTGELF | TRBV4-3
SATGLARSYEQY | TRBV29-1
ATSTRTSGGQPQH | TRBV15
ASSHGPHTEAF | TRBV4-1
ASSEWGQGADTQY | TRBV2
ASSQVSGSSYNEQF | TRBV4-3
ASSKGADGREPINSTDTQY | TRBV21-1
ASTGRNTEAF | TRBV9
ASSFGTSGANVLT | TRBV7-6
ASSLTRENTEAF | TRBV27
ASSYPGGGIGGYT | TRBV6-5
ASREDPGPNQETQY | TRBV6-1
ASSLAPVYGYT | TRBV7-9
ASSLTGQGEAF | TRBV5-1